This passage covers 21 T cell receptor beta chains from one sample sequenced in a study of blood T cell repertoires in COVID-19. Clones were read by immunoSEQ multiplex PCR, and TCRdb kept only the in-frame ones, dropping some. The table includes under 200,000 clones, around nine tenths detected once. Sequenced: peripheral blood. Receptors were obtained from a man aged 65-85 years with acute or convalescent COVID-19.

CDR3 sequence: CASSPRGITDTQYF. The CDR3 DNA is TGTGCCAGCAGCCCGAGAGGGATCACAGATACGCAGTATTTT. This chain connects TRBV5-6 to TRBJ2-3, with a possible D match to TRBD2 (5 bases). Germline assignment: CDR1 SGHDT and CDR2 YYEEEE. The CDR3 covers 14 residues. Trimming stripped 4 bases from V and 2 bases from J, with 11 bases between.

The V call is TRBV28, the J call TRBJ1-5; D possibly corresponds to TRBD1 (5 bases). This CDR3 is 16 amino acids long. V dropped 6 bases and J dropped 2 bases, with 17 bases sitting between them. Germline V gives CDR1 MDHEN, CDR2 SYDVKM. CDR3 amino acids: CASSYTLTGRNQPQHF. CDR3 bases: TGTGCCAGCAGCTATACCCTCACAGGTCGCAATCAGCCCCAGCATTTT.

The rearrangement joins TRBV7-8 to TRBJ1-5; a weak D match, TRBD1 (6 bases). The V gene lost 3 bases and the J gene lost 6 bases, with 12 bases spanning the gap. Germline V gene lookup returns CDR1 SGHVS and CDR2 FQNEAQ. This CDR3 comprises 14 residues. This CDR3 is CASSFNQGGQPQHF. CDR3 sequence (DNA): TGTGCCAGCAGCTTTAATCAAGGGGGTCAGCCCCAGCATTTT. Full variable domain (rest looked up from reference TRBV7-8 and TRBJ1-5): GAGVSQSPRYKVAKRGQDVALRCDPISGHVSLFWYQQALGQGPEFLTYFQNEAQLDKSGLPSDRFFAERPEGSVSTLKIQRTQQEDSAVYLCASSFNQGGQPQHFGDGTRLSIL.

The chain employs TRBV5-1 and TRBJ2-3; the match to TRBD1 covers 9 bases. The CDR3 loop spans 15 amino acids. Germline V CDR1 and CDR2: SGHRS, YFSETQ. After removal of 4 bases from V and 3 bases from J, the junction contained 6 bases not matched to a gene. Here the CDR3 DNA reads TGCGCCAGCAGCATCCGACAGGGGGGTACAGATACGCAGTATTTT. Its translation: CASSIRQGGTDTQYF.

The CDR3 coding sequence is TGCGCCAGCAGCCTGAACCGAGGGATCACAGATACGCAGTATTTT. Amino acids: CASSLNRGITDTQYF. This rearrangement joins TRBV5-1 to TRBJ2-3; D perhaps matches TRBD2 (5 bases). CDR1 SGHRS and CDR2 YFSETQ come from the germline V gene. The CDR3 sequence is 15 residues long. Trimming cost V 4 bases and J 2 bases, with 14 bases left between them.

The CDR3 region has the DNA TGCGCCAGCAGCCAAGCCCGACAAAACTATGGCTACACCTTC. Protein product: CASSQARQNYGYTF. The chain uses TRBV4-1 and TRBJ1-2; D unresolved. Germline V gene data show CDR1 as MGHRA and CDR2 as YSYEKL. The V end was cut by 1 base, the J end by 2 bases, with 8 bases between. The CDR3 is 14 amino acids.

Only a few counts were recorded for this clone. The V and J genes are TRBV5-1 and TRBJ1-4, with D perhaps TRBD1 (5 bases). This CDR3 contains 14 residues. The V end was cut by 1 base, the J end by 6 bases, with 10 bases between. The V gene's germline CDR1 is SGHRS and CDR2 YFSETQ. The CDR3 reads CASSLQGNDEKLFF. DNA for the CDR3: TGCGCCAGCAGCTTGCAGGGTAATGATGAAAAACTGTTTTTT. Full variable domain (missing parts from reference TRBV5-1 and TRBJ1-4): KAGVTQTPRYLIKTRGQQVTLSCSPISGHRSVSWYQQTPGQGLQFLFEYFSETQRNKGNFPGRFSGRQFSNSRSEMNVSTLELGDSALYLCASSLQGNDEKLFFGSGTQLSVL.

The rearrangement joins TRBV6-5 to TRBJ1-4; tentative D call: TRBD1 (6 bases). This CDR3 is built from 16 residues. Germline V gene lookup returns CDR1 MNHEY and CDR2 SVGAGI. V was pared by 2 bases and J by 5 bases, with 15 bases between. The CDR3 reads CASSYTNRAGNEKLFF. The DNA of the CDR3 is TGTGCCAGCAGTTACACAAACAGGGCTGGGAATGAAAAACTGTTTTTT.

In this sample, this clone turned up once. The chain has TRBV9 and TRBJ1-5; a possible D gene is TRBD1 (5 bases). Looked up from germline, CDR1 is SGDLS and CDR2 is YYNGEE. This CDR3 comprises 14 residues. The germline V and J ends were trimmed by 6 bases and 5 bases, with 15 bases remaining between them. The CDR3 DNA is TGTGCCAGCAACCGAGACGGGGGGGATCAGCCCCAGCATTTT. Protein product: CASNRDGGDQPQHF.

V is TRBV6-5 and J is TRBJ2-3, with 7 nucleotides matching TRBD1. This CDR3 has 14 residues. The V gene end was trimmed by 5 bases and the J gene end by 1 base; junction bases not matched to a gene: 3. The germline gives CDR1 MNHEY, CDR2 SVGAGI. The CDR3 loop is CASSRQGRTDTQYF. In DNA, the CDR3 is TGTGCCAGCAGTCGACAGGGTCGCACAGATACGCAGTATTTT.

V usage is TRBV19 and J usage is TRBJ1-1; D perhaps matches TRBD1 (5 bases). The V gene lost 3 bases and the J gene lost 4 bases, with 12 bases spanning the gap. The germline CDR1 and CDR2 sequences are LNHDA and SQIVND (reference sequence). The CDR3 runs to 14 residues. The chain's CDR3 is CASSMGWRGTEAFF. CDR3 in DNA: TGTGCCAGTAGTATGGGTTGGAGGGGCACTGAAGCTTTCTTT. Together with reference TRBV19 and TRBJ1-1, the CDR3 gives the full variable domain: DGGITQSPKYLFRKEGQNVTLSCEQNLNHDAMYWYRQDPGQGLRLIYYSQIVNDFQKGDIAEGYSVSREKKESFPLTVTSAQKNPTAFYLCASSMGWRGTEAFFGQGTRLTVV.

The chain employs TRBV4-2 and TRBJ2-5, with a possible D match to TRBD2 (6 bases). Germline V gene lookup returns CDR1 LGHNA and CDR2 YNFKEQ. This CDR3 spans 17 amino acids. The V gene lost 3 bases and the J gene lost 3 bases, with 20 bases spanning the gap. The CDR3 region is CASSQRLAGRSEETQYF. CDR3 DNA sequence: TGTGCCAGCAGCCAGCGTCTGGCGGGGCGGTCGGAAGAGACCCAGTACTTC.

J is TRBJ2-4 and V is TRBV28; the D gene is possibly TRBD2 (6 bases). This CDR3 comprises 14 residues. Germline V gene sequence: CDR1 MDHEN, CDR2 SYDVKM. The V end was cut by 0 bases, the J end by 7 bases, with 10 bases between. CDR3 residues: CASSLWARGNIQYF. CDR3 DNA: TGTGCCAGCAGTTTATGGGCCCGGGGGAACATTCAGTACTTC.

V and J are TRBV6-1 and TRBJ2-7, with D possibly TRBD1 on 5 matching bases. The CDR3 is 13 residues long. The V end lost 5 bases, the J end lost 3 bases, and 11 bases lay between the germline ends. Germline values: CDR1 MNHNS, CDR2 SASEGT. CDR3 amino acids: CASSTTGVYEQYF. The CDR3 DNA follows: TGTGCCAGCAGTACAACAGGAGTCTACGAGCAGTACTTC.

This clone is a singleton in its sample. V gene TRBV6-5 combines with J gene TRBJ1-2; D gene ambiguous. Trimming removed 2 bases at V and 6 bases at J, with 13 bases between. This CDR3 region has 14 residues. Germline V lookup: CDR1 MNHEY, CDR2 SVGAGI. The CDR3 sequence: CASSYGEAPNGYTF. The CDR3 DNA reads TGTGCCAGCAGTTACGGCGAGGCACCTAATGGCTACACCTTC.

V gene TRBV15 combines with J gene TRBJ2-1; D is possibly TRBD2 (5 bases). Germline CDR1 is LNHNV and CDR2 is YYDKDF (reference sequence). The V end lost 3 bases, the J end lost 1 base, and 10 bases lay between the germline ends. The length of the CDR3 is 15 residues. CDR3 sequence: CATSRVSVSYNEQFF. In nucleotides, the CDR3 is TGTGCCACCAGCAGGGTTAGCGTATCCTACAATGAGCAGTTCTTC.

V usage is TRBV5-4 and J usage is TRBJ2-3, with a weak D call TRBD2 (6 bases). The CDR3 totals 16 residues. In germline, CDR1 is SGHNT, CDR2 YYREEE (reference sequence). With 4 bases removed from V and 2 bases from J, the gap between germline ends came to 17 bases. CDR3: CASSKSGGLLTDTQYF. The CDR3 DNA follows: TGTGCCAGCAGCAAATCTGGGGGACTCCTCACAGATACGCAGTATTTT.

The genes are TRBV6-4 and TRBJ1-1; 10 bases fit TRBD1. The length of the CDR3 is 20 residues. The germline CDR1 and CDR2 sequences are MRHNA and SNTAGT. V lost 2 bases to trimming and J lost 0 bases; unmatched junction nucleotides: 15. CDR3 nucleotide sequence: TGTGCCAGCAGTGACGGCCGGGACAGGGGAGTTTGGGCCATGAACACTGAAGCTTTCTTT. Amino acid sequence: CASSDGRDRGVWAMNTEAFF.

V usage is TRBV5-1 and J usage is TRBJ2-6, with a tentative D call TRBD1 (6 bases). Germline-derived CDR1 and CDR2 are SGHRS and YFSETQ. Trimming shortened V by 3 bases and J by 2 bases, and 12 bases separated the two germline ends. The CDR3 contains 16 residues. CDR3 DNA sequence: TGCGCCAGCAGCTCAGGGGATTCAACTGGGGCCAACGTCCTGACTTTC. Protein: CASSSGDSTGANVLTF. The variable domain in full, with the rest retrieved from reference TRBV5-1 and TRBJ2-6, is KAGVTQTPRYLIKTRGQQVTLSCSPISGHRSVSWYQQTPGQGLQFLFEYFSETQRNKGNFPGRFSGRQFSNSRSEMNVSTLELGDSALYLCASSSGDSTGANVLTFGAGSRLTVL.

The chain links TRBV18 to TRBJ1-2; 9 bases are shared with TRBD1. The CDR3 extends over 16 amino acids. Germline V CDR1 and CDR2: KGHSH, LQKENI. Trimming took 5 bases from V and 4 from J; bases not matched to a gene: 11. The CDR3 DNA reads TGTGCCAGCTCATCTAACCCCGGGACAGGGTTCTATGGCTACACCTTC. Translation: CASSSNPGTGFYGYTF.

This chain links TRBV4-3 with TRBJ1-2; TRBD1 matches 7 bases. The CDR3 consists of 12 residues. Germline CDR1 LGHNA, CDR2 YSLEER. Germline trimming cut 6 bases from V and 6 bases from J; bases unmatched to any gene: 4. The CDR3 DNA reads TGCGCCAGCAGTAGGGGGCGAGATGGCTACACCTTC. Protein sequence: CASSRGRDGYTF.